These 9 T cell receptor beta chains originate from one sample sequenced in a study of T cell changes during pregnancy in multiple sclerosis. Only in-frame clones appear in the TCRdb table, and some are missing; sequencing was by immunoSEQ multiplex PCR. The sample has 40,000 or so clones; 75% to 90% are singletons. The source was CD4+ T cells from peripheral blood mononuclear cells, collected in the first trimester of pregnancy. These receptors were taken from a female donor with multiple sclerosis, enrolled in a pregnancy study.

The rearrangement links TRBV5-4 to TRBJ2-7; 9 bases fit TRBD1. Looked up from germline, CDR1 is SGHNT and CDR2 is YYREEE (reference sequence). Trimming at V came to 2 bases and at J to 5 bases, leaving 5 bases not matched to a gene. The CDR3 loop spans 14 amino acids. The CDR3 nucleotides are TGTGCCAGCAGCTTTGGGACAGGGAGGGACGAGCAGTACTTC. It codes for CASSFGTGRDEQYF.

V usage is TRBV28 and J usage is TRBJ1-5; D is uncertain. The CDR3 length is 19 residues. The germline V and J ends were trimmed by 2 bases and 0 bases, with 20 bases remaining between them. Germline lookup yields CDR1 MDHEN and CDR2 SYDVKM. In DNA, the CDR3 is TGTGCCAGCAGTTTACGGGAGACTTTTACCAGATATAGCAATCAGCCCCAGCATTTT. Translated, it gives CASSLRETFTRYSNQPQHF.

The chain joins TRBV27 to TRBJ2-1; 13 bases are a match to TRBD2. The J segment lost 1 base and the V segment lost 7 bases, leaving 4 bases of the junction unmatched. Germline V gene sequence: CDR1 MNHEY, CDR2 SMNVEV (reference sequence). The CDR3 is 16 residues long. The DNA for the CDR3 is TGTGCCAGCACCCGGACTAGCGGGAGTTCCTACAATGAGCAGTTCTTC. Translating gives CASTRTSGSSYNEQFF.

V usage is TRBV5-1 and J usage is TRBJ2-5; weak D call: TRBD2 (5 bases). Deletions cut 0 bases from V and 0 bases from J, with 9 bases between. The CDR3 sequence is 15 residues long. Germline-derived CDR1 and CDR2 are SGHRS and YFSETQ. Written as DNA, the CDR3 is TGCGCCAGCAGCTTGGTTGCGGGCCACCAAGAGACCCAGTACTTC. Translating gives CASSLVAGHQETQYF.

This sequence joins TRBV5-1 and TRBJ2-5; D unresolved. The CDR3 is made up of 12 amino acids. V was cut by 4 bases and J by 1 base, with 5 bases left in between. Germline V lookup: CDR1 SGHRS, CDR2 YFSETQ. The CDR3 loop is CASSVGQETQYF. The CDR3 DNA is TGCGCCAGCAGCGTCGGCCAAGAGACCCAGTACTTC.

V usage is TRBV2 and J usage is TRBJ1-1; D perhaps matches TRBD1 (5 bases). Germline-derived CDR1 and CDR2 are SNHLY and FYNNEI. V was trimmed by 2 bases and J by 4 bases, leaving 11 bases between them. This CDR3 has 14 residues. CDR3 amino acids: CASSETTVITEAFF. CDR3 nucleotides: TGTGCCAGCAGTGAAACGACAGTGATCACTGAAGCTTTCTTT.

The chain recombines TRBV9 with TRBJ1-1; TRBD1 might be the D (6 bases). V was pared by 0 bases and J by 6 bases, with 9 bases between. The CDR3 loop spans 13 amino acids. The germline gives CDR1 SGDLS, CDR2 YYNGEE. The CDR3 loop reads CASSVVRGSEAFF. In nucleotides, the CDR3 is TGTGCCAGCAGCGTAGTCAGGGGCTCTGAAGCTTTCTTT.

Here the CDR3 reads CASSVGQGNGELFF. The DNA for the CDR3 is TGTGCCAGCAGCGTAGGACAGGGTAACGGGGAGCTGTTTTTT. The chain employs TRBV7-2 and TRBJ2-2; 8 positions match TRBD1. Germline loops: CDR1 SGHTA, CDR2 FQGNSA. The CDR3 contains 14 residues. The V and J ends lost 5 bases and 7 bases, in that order; junction bases with no gene match: 6. The whole variable domain, filled in from reference TRBV7-2 and TRBJ2-2, reads GAGVSQSPSNKVTEKGKDVELRCDPISGHTALYWYRQSLGQGLEFLIYFQGNSAPDKSGLPSDRFSAERTGGSVSTLTIQRTQQEDSAVYLCASSVGQGNGELFFGEGSRLTVL.

V is TRBV9 and J is TRBJ2-1, with D possibly matching TRBD1 (6 bases). CDR3 length: 11 residues. V was shortened by 0 bases and J by 15 bases, with 10 bases between the two germline ends. Germline assignment: CDR1 SGDLS and CDR2 YYNGEE. This CDR3 is CASSVDRDLFF. DNA for the CDR3: TGTGCCAGCAGCGTAGACAGGGACCTGTTCTTC.